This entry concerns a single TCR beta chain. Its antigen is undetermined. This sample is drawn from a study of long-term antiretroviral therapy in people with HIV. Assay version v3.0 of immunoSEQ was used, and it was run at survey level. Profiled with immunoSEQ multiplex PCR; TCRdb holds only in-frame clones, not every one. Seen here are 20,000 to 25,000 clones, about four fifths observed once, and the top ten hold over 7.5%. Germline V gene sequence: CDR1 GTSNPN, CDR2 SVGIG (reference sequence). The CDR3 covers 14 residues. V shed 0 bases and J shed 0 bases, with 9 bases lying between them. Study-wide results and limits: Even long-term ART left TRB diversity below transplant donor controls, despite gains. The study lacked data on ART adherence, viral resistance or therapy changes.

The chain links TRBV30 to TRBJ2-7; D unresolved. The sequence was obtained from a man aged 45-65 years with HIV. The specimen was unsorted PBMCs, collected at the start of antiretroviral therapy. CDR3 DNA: TGTGCCTGGAGTGTGCTAGGCCGCTCCTACGAGCAGTACTTC. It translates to CAWSVLGRSYEQYF.